This T cell receptor (beta chain) was identified during a study of T cells after yellow fever vaccination. Study-wide results and caveats: Bulk-population clonotypes that are abundant could appear as contaminants in FACS-sorted repertoires. Just a small share of clonotypes turned up in the CD4 compartment as well as the CD8 compartment. Peaking faster, on day 5 versus 15, the secondary response was nonetheless weaker.

Germline V CDR1 and CDR2: MDHEN, SYDVKM. This CDR3 has 15 amino acids. V lost 6 bases and J lost 1; bases outside the gene matches: 5. Regarding this clonotype: Its antigen is unidentified.

For TCR, cDNA came from 5'RACE template switching, which added a universal primer site and UMIs. Each CDR3 protein is one row after TCRdb ran MiXCR on the 5' RACE reads. The table lists about 550,000 distinct CDR3 sequences, 15% to 20% of them singletons. The chain is built from TRBV28 and TRBJ2-1, with 8 bases that match TRBD2. This sample comprised PBMCs, obtained 15 days after the yellow fever booster vaccination. This TCR was sampled from a man aged 25-40 years who received the YFV17D yellow fever vaccine. DNA of the CDR3: TGTGCCAGCAGGTTAGCGGGACCGTCCTACAATGAGCAGTTCTTC. This gives the protein CASRLAGPSYNEQFF.